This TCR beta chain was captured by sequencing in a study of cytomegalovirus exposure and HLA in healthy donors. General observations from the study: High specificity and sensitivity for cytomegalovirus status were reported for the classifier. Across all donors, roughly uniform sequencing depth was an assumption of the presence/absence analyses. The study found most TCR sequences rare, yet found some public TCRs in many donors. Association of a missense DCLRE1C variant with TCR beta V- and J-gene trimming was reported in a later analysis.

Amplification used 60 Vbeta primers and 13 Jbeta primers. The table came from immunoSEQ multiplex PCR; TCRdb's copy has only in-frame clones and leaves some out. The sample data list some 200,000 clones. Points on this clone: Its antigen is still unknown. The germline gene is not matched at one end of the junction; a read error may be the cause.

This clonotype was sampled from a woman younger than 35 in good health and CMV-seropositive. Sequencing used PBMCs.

DNA for the CDR3: TGTGCTAGCAGCCCGGGGTCCAGTACCTCTGGGGCCAACGTCCTGACTTTC. It codes for CASSPGSSTSGANVLTF. The chain uses TRBV7-7 and TRBJ2-6, with D tentatively TRBD2 (5 bases). The CDR3 totals 17 residues. Germline CDR1 and CDR2: SSHAT and FNYEAQ (reference sequence).